This TCR beta chain was captured in a study of T cells after posttransplantation cyclophosphamide. The study's findings and limits: Donor CD8+ memory clones often dominated recipient blood repertoires at later times.

Repertoires were generated with immunoSEQ multiplex PCR, while TCRdb's copy carries only in-frame clones and drops some. The profile shows tens of thousands of clones, approximately 98% of them singletons. Cells defined as naive were viable CD3+CD4+ or CD3+CD8+ and CCR7+CD45RA+CD45RO-CD95-CD27+CD28+. On the day of bone marrow donation, the related graft donor provided peripheral blood. On this clone: The antigen remains unidentified.

The CDR3 is 14 amino acids. Germline values: CDR1 SGHAT, CDR2 FQNNGV. V lost 5 bases to trimming and J lost 8 bases, with 17 bases between them. The TCR comes from a man aged 50-60 years in good health, CMV-negative, and a related stem cell transplant donor. Material: naive CD4+ T cells sorted from PBMCs. The chain has TRBV11-2 and TRBJ2-3; D is uncertain. CDR3 DNA sequence: TGTGCCAGCAGCCCGACCACTAAATCCGGTACGCAGTATTTT. It yields the protein CASSPTTKSGTQYF.